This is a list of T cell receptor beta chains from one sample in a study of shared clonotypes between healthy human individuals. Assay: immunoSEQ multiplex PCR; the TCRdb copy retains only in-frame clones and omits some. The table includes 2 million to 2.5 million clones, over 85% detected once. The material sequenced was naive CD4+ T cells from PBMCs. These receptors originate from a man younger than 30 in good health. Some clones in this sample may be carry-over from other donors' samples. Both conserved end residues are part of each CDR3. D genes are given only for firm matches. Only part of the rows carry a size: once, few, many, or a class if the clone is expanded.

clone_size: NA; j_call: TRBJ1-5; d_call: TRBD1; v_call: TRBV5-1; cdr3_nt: TGCGCCAGCAGCTTAACAGGGGGCGCGATTCAGCCCCAGCATTTT; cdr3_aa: CASSLTGGAIQPQHF
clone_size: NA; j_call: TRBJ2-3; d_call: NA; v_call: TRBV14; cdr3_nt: TGTGCCAGCAGCGCCCACCCCGGGGCCCGGAGCACAGATACGCAGTATTTT; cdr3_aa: CASSAHPGARSTDTQYF
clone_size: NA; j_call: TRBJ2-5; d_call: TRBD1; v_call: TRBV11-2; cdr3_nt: TGTGCCAGCAGCTTCGCAGGGGGCGCAGGAGAGACCCAGTACTTC; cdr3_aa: CASSFAGGAGETQYF
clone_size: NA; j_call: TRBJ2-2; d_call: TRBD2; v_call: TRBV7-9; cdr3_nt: TGTGCCAGCAGCCCGCGACTAGCGGAAACCGGGGAGCTGTTTTTT; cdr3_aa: CASSPRLAETGELFF
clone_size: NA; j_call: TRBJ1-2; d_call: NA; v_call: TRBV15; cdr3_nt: TGTGCCACCAGCAGAGCCAGGCCCCCGCGGGGCTACACCTTC; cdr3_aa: CATSRARPPRGYTF
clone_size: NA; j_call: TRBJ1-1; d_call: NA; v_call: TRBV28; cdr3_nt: TGTGCCAGCAGCCCCTTAGGGGCCTCATCGAGGAACACTGAAGCTTTCTTT; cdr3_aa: CASSPLGASSRNTEAFF
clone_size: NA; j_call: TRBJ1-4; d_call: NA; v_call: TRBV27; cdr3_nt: TGTGCCAGCAGTTTGGCTGGGGTTGCAACTAATGAAAAACTGTTTTTT; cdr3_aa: CASSLAGVATNEKLFF
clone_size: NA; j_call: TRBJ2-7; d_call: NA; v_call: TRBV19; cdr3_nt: TGTGCCAGTAGTATGGGCGGGGGCTCCGGCGAGCAGTACTTC; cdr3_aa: CASSMGGGSGEQYF
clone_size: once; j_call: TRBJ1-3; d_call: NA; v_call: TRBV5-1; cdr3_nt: TGCGCCAGCAGTCACGGACAGACTGGAAACACCATATATTTT; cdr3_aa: CASSHGQTGNTIYF
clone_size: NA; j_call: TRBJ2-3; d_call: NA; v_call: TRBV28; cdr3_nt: TGTGCCAGCAGTGTCGGGACCGAGACAGATACGCAGTATTTT; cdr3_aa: CASSVGTETDTQYF
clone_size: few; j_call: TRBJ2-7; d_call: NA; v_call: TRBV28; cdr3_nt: TGTGCCAGCAGCAGGGGGGGCTCCTACGAGCAGTACTTC; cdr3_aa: CASSRGGSYEQYF
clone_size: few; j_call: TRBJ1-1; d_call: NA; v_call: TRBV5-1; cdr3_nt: TGCGCCAGCAGCTTGATGGGATCGGACACTGAAGCTTTCTTT; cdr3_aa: CASSLMGSDTEAFF
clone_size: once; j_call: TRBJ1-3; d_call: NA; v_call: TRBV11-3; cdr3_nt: TGTGCCAGCAGCTTAGAGGGGACGATGGGAAACACCATATATTTT; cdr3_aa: CASSLEGTMGNTIYF
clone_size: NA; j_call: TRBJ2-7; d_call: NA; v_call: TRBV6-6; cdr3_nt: TGTGCCAGCATCCAAGGTGGCCGAAGCCACTCCTACGAGCAGTACTTC; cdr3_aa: CASIQGGRSHSYEQYF
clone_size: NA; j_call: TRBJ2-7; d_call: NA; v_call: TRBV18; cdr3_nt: TGTGCCAGCTCACCAGTGACTCTGAACTACGAGCAGTACTTC; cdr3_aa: CASSPVTLNYEQYF
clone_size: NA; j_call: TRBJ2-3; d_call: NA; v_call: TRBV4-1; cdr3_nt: TGCGCCAGCAGCCAAAGGACAGTAGGCACAGATACGCAGTATTTT; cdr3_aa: CASSQRTVGTDTQYF
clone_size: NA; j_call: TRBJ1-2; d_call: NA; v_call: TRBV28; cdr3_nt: TGTGCCAGCAGTCCTCGGTCTCCTCGGGGAGATGGCTACACCTTC; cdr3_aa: CASSPRSPRGDGYTF
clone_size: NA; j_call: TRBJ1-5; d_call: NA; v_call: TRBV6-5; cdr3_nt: TGTGCCAGCAGCGAAGGGCCGGGTCAGCCCCAGCATTTT; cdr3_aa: CASSEGPGQPQHF
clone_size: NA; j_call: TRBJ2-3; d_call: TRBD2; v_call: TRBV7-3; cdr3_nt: TGTGCCAGCAGCTTTCAAGCGGGAGGGTTCACAGATACGCAGTATTTT; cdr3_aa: CASSFQAGGFTDTQYF
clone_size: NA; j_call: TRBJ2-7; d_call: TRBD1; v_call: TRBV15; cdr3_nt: TGTGCCACCAGCAGAGAAGACAGGGGTCAGTACTTC; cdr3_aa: CATSREDRGQYF
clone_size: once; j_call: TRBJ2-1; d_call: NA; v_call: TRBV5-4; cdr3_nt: TGTGCCAGCAGCGCCGGGGCCTACAATGAGCAGTTCTTC; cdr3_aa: CASSAGAYNEQFF
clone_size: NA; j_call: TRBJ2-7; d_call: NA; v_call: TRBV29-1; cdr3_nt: TGCAGCGCTGCCGTGGCCTACGAGCAGTACTTC; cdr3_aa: CSAAVAYEQYF
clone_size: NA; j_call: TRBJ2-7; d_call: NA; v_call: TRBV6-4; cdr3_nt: TGTGCCAGCAGTGCTCTGGTGGCTGACAGCAGCTACGAGCAGTACTTC; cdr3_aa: CASSALVADSSYEQYF